These 16 T cell receptor beta chains came from one sample sequenced in a study of T cell responses to AZD1222 COVID-19 vaccine. Data came from immunoSEQ multiplex PCR; TCRdb stores just in-frame clones and leaves some out. This table has about 120,000 clones, about 90% appearing once. The specimen comprised peripheral blood, sampled on day 0 of AZD1222 vaccination. These receptors came from an adult in good health.

This clone has just a few counts. The chain links TRBV19 to TRBJ1-5; TRBD1 might be the D (6 bases). Trimming pared 10 bases from V and 0 bases from J, leaving 13 bases between. The CDR3 extends over 14 amino acids. The germline V gene encodes CDR1 LNHDA and CDR2 SQIVND (reference sequence). The CDR3 nucleotides read TGTGCCACCGCACAGGGTCATAGCAATCAGCCCCAGCATTTT. Protein: CATAQGHSNQPQHF.

This chain connects TRBV28 to TRBJ1-2, with D uncertain. The length of the CDR3 is 15 residues. V lost 5 bases, J lost 0 bases, and 13 bases lay in between. Per germline, CDR1 MDHEN and CDR2 SYDVKM. CDR3 sequence reads: CASSLSYTTNYGYTF. The CDR3 DNA reads TGTGCCAGCAGTCTATCCTACACAACTAACTATGGCTACACCTTC.

The chain employs TRBV7-9 and TRBJ2-2; unclear D gene. The V gene's germline CDR1 is SEHNR and CDR2 FQNEAQ (reference sequence). The CDR3 has 15 residues. V was trimmed by 10 bases and J by 0 bases, leaving 15 bases between them. The CDR3 protein is CATDPGTSNTGELFF. CDR3 in DNA: TGTGCCACCGACCCAGGAACCTCGAACACCGGGGAGCTGTTTTTT.

This clone was recorded once. V and J are TRBV30 and TRBJ1-4; TRBD1 matches at 8 bases. This CDR3 is 12 amino acids long. The germline V gene encodes CDR1 GTSNPN and CDR2 SVGIG (reference sequence). The junction had 2 bases not matched to a gene; V was cut back by 7 bases and J by 4 bases. CDR3 DNA sequence: TGTGCCTTTGACAGGGGTAATGAAAAACTGTTTTTT. This codes for CAFDRGNEKLFF.

The chain joins TRBV3-1 (or the pseudogene TRBV3-2) to TRBJ2-1, with TRBD1 as a possible D gene (5 bases). V was pared by 6 bases and J by 6 bases, with 12 bases between. This CDR3 is built from 13 residues. Per germline, CDR1 LGHDT and CDR2 YNNKEL (reference sequence). The DNA of the CDR3 is TGTGCCAGCAGAGTCGGTGGGGCCAATGAGCAGTTCTTC. Residues: CASRVGGANEQFF.

The V call is TRBV6-1, the J call TRBJ2-3, with D tentatively TRBD1 (8 bases). Germline CDR1 and CDR2: MNHNS and SASEGT. V lost 4 bases and J lost 3, with 17 bases in between. CDR3 length: 16 residues. CDR3 in DNA: TGTGCCAGCAGTGCCCGGACAGGGAGGGTAACAGATACGCAGTATTTT. Translating gives CASSARTGRVTDTQYF.

The chain recombines TRBV5-5 with TRBJ1-3; no clear D gene. V was shortened by 2 bases and J by 0 bases, with 9 bases between the two germline ends. The germline V gene has CDR1 SGHKS and CDR2 YYEKEE (reference sequence). The CDR3 is 15 residues long. DNA of the CDR3: TGTGCCAGCAGCTTTAGGGTTTCCTCTGGAAACACCATATATTTT. Its translation: CASSFRVSSGNTIYF.

J is TRBJ2-1 and V is TRBV5-1, with 10 bases that match TRBD2. This CDR3 contains 13 residues. Germline CDR1 is SGHRS and CDR2 is YFSETQ. V gave up 0 bases and J gave up 12 bases; unmatched junction bases: 3. This CDR3 reads CASSLVRTSGQFF. CDR3 sequence (DNA): TGCGCCAGCAGCTTGGTCCGGACTAGCGGGCAGTTCTTC.

This clone occurred once. The chain joins TRBV6-5 to TRBJ1-5; D unclear. Trimming shortened V by 6 bases and J by 5 bases, and 11 bases separated the two germline ends. This CDR3 comprises 13 residues. CDR1 and CDR2 from the germline V gene are MNHEY and SVGAGI. CDR3 region: CASSLRPDQPQHF. CDR3 in DNA: TGTGCCAGCAGCCTTCGACCGGATCAGCCCCAGCATTTT.

V is TRBV27 and J is TRBJ1-1; no reliable D call. This CDR3 has 14 amino acids. Per the germline V gene, CDR1 is MNHEY and CDR2 is SMNVEV (reference sequence). V was clipped by 5 bases and J by 3 bases, with 13 bases between them. The CDR3 DNA sequence: TGTGCCAGCAGTCGTATCCGTGGGGACACTGAAGCTTTCTTT. It codes for CASSRIRGDTEAFF.

The gene calls are TRBV7-2 and TRBJ2-1; D may match TRBD1 or TRBD2 (5 bases each). V was trimmed by 7 bases and J by 4 bases, leaving 11 bases between them. CDR3 length: 13 amino acids. The germline V gene encodes CDR1 SGHTA and CDR2 FQGNSA. CDR3 in amino acids: CASTPGQYNEQFF. CDR3 bases: TGTGCCAGCACCCCGGGGCAGTACAATGAGCAGTTCTTC.

This chain joins TRBV5-5 and TRBJ2-1, with D possibly being TRBD2 (5 bases). V gave up 1 base and J gave up 0 bases, with 11 bases separating them. The CDR3 is 16 residues long. The V gene's germline CDR1 is SGHKS and CDR2 YYEKEE (reference sequence). CDR3 region: CASSLTAEASYNEQFF. DNA of the CDR3: TGTGCCAGCAGCTTGACAGCGGAGGCCTCCTACAATGAGCAGTTCTTC.

The chain combines TRBV14 with TRBJ2-5; D is unresolved. Germline V gene lookup returns CDR1 SGHDN and CDR2 FVKESK. The CDR3 loop spans 13 amino acids. V was trimmed by 3 bases and J by 4 bases, leaving 9 bases between them. The CDR3 reads CASSHGLPETQYF. The CDR3 DNA sequence: TGTGCCAGCAGCCATGGCCTCCCAGAGACCCAGTACTTC.

The chain has TRBV9 and TRBJ2-5, with D perhaps being TRBD1 or TRBD2 (5 bases each). V shed 4 bases and J shed 2 bases, with 18 bases lying between them. Germline V gene data show CDR1 as SGDLS and CDR2 as YYNGEE. The CDR3 totals 16 residues. The CDR3 nucleotides read TGTGCCAGCAGCCTGGACACTTTCTCGGGACAAGAGACCCAGTACTTC. It specifies CASSLDTFSGQETQYF.

This chain uses TRBV25-1 with TRBJ2-7; unclear D gene. The V end was cut by 4 bases, the J end by 4 bases, with 5 bases between. This CDR3 region has 11 residues. The V gene's germline CDR1 is MGHDK and CDR2 SYGVNS. The CDR3 DNA is TGTGCCAGCAGTGGCAGGTACGAGCAGTACTTC. It is translated as CASSGRYEQYF.

The chain employs TRBV21-1 and TRBJ2-1; whether TRBD2, the table's D call, matches the DNA was not checked. TRBV21-1 is annotated as a pseudogene. The CDR3 contains 14 residues. Here the CDR3 DNA reads TGTGCCAGCAGCTACATGGGGCTAGCGGGGGTGGAGTTCTTC. It encodes CASSYMGLAGVEFF.